Below are 22 T cell receptor beta chains sequenced from a single sample in a study of blood T cell repertoires in COVID-19. Measured with immunoSEQ multiplex PCR; TCRdb has only the in-frame clones, and not every one. This sample has 150,000 to 200,000 clones, with approximately 84% found just once. Sequenced input: peripheral blood. The source is a woman of 80 years or more with COVID-19, enrolled during active disease.

A few counts support this clone. The chain is built from TRBV4-1 and TRBJ2-5; D is possibly TRBD1 (6 bases). The CDR3 runs 14 residues. V gave up 0 bases and J gave up 5 bases, with 10 bases separating them. Germline V gene data show CDR1 as MGHRA and CDR2 as YSYEKL. DNA for the CDR3: TGCGCCAGCAGCCAAGAGGGGGCATATGAGACCCAGTACTTC. It yields the protein CASSQEGAYETQYF.

J is TRBJ2-3 and V is TRBV5-5, with D maybe TRBD2 (5 bases). The CDR3 totals 14 residues. The germline V and J ends were trimmed by 4 bases and 5 bases, with 14 bases remaining between them. Germline-derived CDR1 and CDR2 are SGHKS and YYEKEE (reference sequence). In DNA form, the CDR3 reads TGTGCCAGCAGCCCCGGATACGAGGGAGATACGCAGTATTTT. This codes for CASSPGYEGDTQYF.

The rearrangement links TRBV7-2 to TRBJ1-1, with 7 positions matching TRBD1. With V trimmed by 1 base and J by 8 bases, 4 bases remained unmatched. CDR1 and CDR2 (germline): SGHTA, FQGNSA. The CDR3 contains 13 residues. CDR3 region: CASSLDRGDEAFF. As DNA, the CDR3 is TGTGCCAGCAGCTTAGACAGGGGTGACGAAGCTTTCTTT. The complete variable domain, with remaining parts taken from reference TRBV7-2 and TRBJ1-1, reads GAGVSQSPSNKVTEKGKDVELRCDPISGHTALYWYRQSLGQGLEFLIYFQGNSAPDKSGLPSDRFSAERTGGSVSTLTIQRTQQEDSAVYLCASSLDRGDEAFFGQGTRLTVV.

This clone has only one observation. V is TRBV3-1 (or the pseudogene TRBV3-2) and J is TRBJ2-2, with D uncertain. Trimming took 1 base from V and 3 from J, leaving 6 bases between them. The CDR3 loop spans 14 amino acids. Germline CDR1 reads LGHDT; CDR2 reads YNNKEL (reference sequence). The CDR3 sequence is CASSQGYYTGELFF. The CDR3 bases are TGTGCCAGCAGCCAAGGATACTACACCGGGGAGCTGTTTTTT.

The J gene is TRBJ2-7, the V gene TRBV29-1; no definite D call. V was trimmed by 1 base and J by 4 bases, leaving 8 bases between them. Germline CDR1 reads SQVTM; CDR2 reads ANQGSEA. This CDR3 is built from 12 residues. The CDR3 bases are TGCAGCGTTGAAGCTTCCAGTTACGAGCAGTACTTC. As protein: CSVEASSYEQYF.

This chain uses TRBV7-3 with TRBJ2-7; D is undetermined. This CDR3 contains 13 residues. V lost 5 bases and J lost 6, with 14 bases in between. CDR1 and CDR2 (germline): SGHTA, FQGTGA. The CDR3 sequence: CASSPSRLGEQYF. The DNA for the CDR3 is TGTGCCAGCAGCCCATCGCGGCTTGGCGAGCAGTACTTC.

The V call is TRBV6-1, the J call TRBJ2-7; TRBD1 might be the D (6 bases). V was cut by 4 bases and J by 2 bases, with 21 bases left in between. The CDR3 loop spans 17 amino acids. CDR1 is MNHNS, CDR2 SASEGT, per germline. The CDR3 protein is CASSAKLRTVLAYEQYF. CDR3 coding DNA: TGTGCCAGCAGTGCCAAACTGCGGACAGTCTTGGCCTACGAGCAGTACTTC.

The chain links TRBV28 to TRBJ2-1; TRBD2 might be the D (5 bases). This CDR3 comprises 14 residues. V shed 4 bases and J shed 3 bases, with 10 bases lying between them. The germline V gene encodes CDR1 MDHEN and CDR2 SYDVKM. The CDR3 protein is CASSYLRGYNEQFF. The CDR3 DNA follows: TGTGCCAGCAGTTATCTTCGGGGCTACAATGAGCAGTTCTTC.

The J gene is TRBJ2-3, the V gene TRBV18; TRBD2 agrees at 12 bases. V dropped 3 bases and J dropped 1; count of bases not matched to a gene: 5. Germline CDR1 reads KGHSH; CDR2 reads LQKENI. This CDR3 contains 17 residues. The CDR3 region is CASSPLAGGLGTDTQYF. DNA of the CDR3: TGTGCCAGCTCACCCCTAGCGGGAGGGTTGGGCACAGATACGCAGTATTTT.

This CDR3 reads CASSSGSGVHGNQYF. The CDR3, as DNA: TGTGCCAGCAGTTCGGGTAGCGGGGTACATGGTAACCAGTACTTC. The chain recombines TRBV6-5 with TRBJ2-5, with 8 bases that match TRBD2. V lost 4 bases, J lost 10 bases, and 14 bases stayed unmatched. The CDR3 spans 15 residues. CDR1 and CDR2 (germline): MNHEY, SVGAGI.

V gene TRBV18 combines with J gene TRBJ1-2; weak D call: TRBD1 (5 bases). Germline V gives CDR1 KGHSH, CDR2 LQKENI. Trimming stripped 3 bases from V and 7 bases from J, with 6 bases between. The CDR3 is made up of 11 amino acids. In DNA form, the CDR3 reads TGTGCCAGCTCACCGCAGGGTGGCTACACCTTC. It yields the protein CASSPQGGYTF.

This clone has only one observation. The CDR3: CASSPAGGIQTQYF. CDR3 bases: TGTGCCAGCTCACCCGCGGGGGGGATACAGACCCAGTACTTC. The chain is built from TRBV18 and TRBJ2-5; 9 bases line up with TRBD2. In germline, CDR1 is KGHSH, CDR2 LQKENI. Germline trimming cut 3 bases from V and 6 bases from J; bases unmatched to any gene: 5. The CDR3 contains 14 residues.

The chain uses TRBV5-1 and TRBJ2-7, with 9 bases fitting TRBD2. Germline values: CDR1 SGHRS, CDR2 YFSETQ. This CDR3 comprises 15 residues. V shed 4 bases and J 3 bases; nucleotides not matched to a gene: 8. CDR3: CASSPRLAGFYEQYF. CDR3 DNA sequence: TGCGCCAGCAGCCCCAGGCTAGCGGGATTCTACGAGCAGTACTTC.

The chain employs TRBV5-4 and TRBJ1-4; TRBD1 matches 10 bases. Trimming took 4 bases from V and 8 from J; bases not matched to a gene: 14. Germline CDR1 is SGHNT and CDR2 is YYREEE (reference sequence). The CDR3 has 17 residues. CDR3 sequence reads: CASSVTLPGTGDEKLFF. CDR3 coding DNA: TGTGCCAGCAGCGTGACCTTACCCGGGACAGGGGACGAAAAACTGTTTTTT.

This clone was observed a single time. J is TRBJ2-7 and V is TRBV5-6; tentatively, D is TRBD2 (5 bases). Germline CDR1 SGHDT, CDR2 YYEEEE. Deletions cut 5 bases from V and 3 bases from J, with 24 bases between. The CDR3 runs to 17 residues. The CDR3 DNA follows: TGTGCCAGCAGTTATTCTGGAGGCAGCCCCTGGGTCTACGAGCAGTACTTC. Amino acid sequence: CASSYSGGSPWVYEQYF.

The chain is built from TRBV18 and TRBJ2-1; D unresolved. Looked up from germline, CDR1 is KGHSH and CDR2 is LQKENI. The CDR3 is made up of 14 amino acids. With 3 bases removed from V and 0 bases from J, the gap between germline ends came to 6 bases. CDR3 amino acids: CASSPPSSYNEQFF. CDR3 DNA: TGTGCCAGCTCACCCCCTAGCTCCTACAATGAGCAGTTCTTC.

The rearrangement uses TRBV6-2 or TRBV6-3 and TRBJ1-2; D unclear. Germline values: CDR1 MNHEY, CDR2 SVGEGT. The germline V and J ends were trimmed by 4 bases and 2 bases, with 5 bases remaining between them. The CDR3 spans 12 residues. As DNA, the CDR3 is TGTGCCAGCAGTTTGCAGAACTATGGCTACACCTTC. Its protein product is CASSLQNYGYTF.

This sequence joins TRBV7-2 and TRBJ2-1; a weak D match, TRBD2 (6 bases). The CDR3 extends over 16 amino acids. Per germline, CDR1 SGHTA and CDR2 FQGNSA. The germline V and J ends were trimmed by 5 bases and 0 bases, with 14 bases remaining between them. The CDR3 DNA is TGTGCCAGCAGCCTCAGAGGCGGGGACTCCTACAATGAGCAGTTCTTC. This codes for CASSLRGGDSYNEQFF. Variable domain in full (rest from reference TRBV7-2 and TRBJ2-1): GAGVSQSPSNKVTEKGKDVELRCDPISGHTALYWYRQSLGQGLEFLIYFQGNSAPDKSGLPSDRFSAERTGGSVSTLTIQRTQQEDSAVYLCASSLRGGDSYNEQFFGPGTRLTVL.

This sequence joins TRBV27 and TRBJ1-5; the D gene is possibly TRBD1 (6 bases). The CDR3 sequence is 15 residues long. Trimming took 2 bases from V and 6 from J, leaving 14 bases between them. Per germline, CDR1 MNHEY and CDR2 SMNVEV (reference sequence). CDR3 coding DNA: TGTGCCAGCAGTTTAAACCCTACAGGGCTTCAGCCCCAGCATTTT. The encoded protein is CASSLNPTGLQPQHF.

The J gene is TRBJ2-7, the V gene TRBV11-1, with 8 bases aligning to TRBD2. This CDR3 is built from 16 residues. J lost 5 bases, V lost 5 bases, and 14 bases had no gene match. Germline values: CDR1 SGHAT, CDR2 FQDESV (reference sequence). This chain's CDR3 is CASSVLGVSGAHEQYF. For the CDR3, the DNA is TGTGCCAGCAGCGTGCTGGGGGTTAGCGGGGCACACGAGCAGTACTTC.

The CDR3 is CASSLRLAGGNPGSYNEQFF. The CDR3 nucleotides read TGTGCCAGCTCACTAAGACTAGCGGGGGGGAATCCAGGTTCCTACAATGAGCAGTTCTTC. The chain combines TRBV18 with TRBJ2-1; 14 bases map to TRBD2. The germline gives CDR1 KGHSH, CDR2 LQKENI. This CDR3 is built from 20 residues. V lost 4 bases to trimming and J lost 1 base; unmatched junction nucleotides: 12.

The genes are TRBV6-1 and TRBJ2-7, with D possibly being TRBD2 (5 bases). The CDR3 is 13 residues long. Germline CDR1 MNHNS, CDR2 SASEGT. V gave up 2 bases and J gave up 5 bases, with 10 bases separating them. The CDR3 reads CASSEREGHEQYF. The DNA of the CDR3 is TGTGCCAGCAGTGAACGGGAAGGCCACGAGCAGTACTTC.